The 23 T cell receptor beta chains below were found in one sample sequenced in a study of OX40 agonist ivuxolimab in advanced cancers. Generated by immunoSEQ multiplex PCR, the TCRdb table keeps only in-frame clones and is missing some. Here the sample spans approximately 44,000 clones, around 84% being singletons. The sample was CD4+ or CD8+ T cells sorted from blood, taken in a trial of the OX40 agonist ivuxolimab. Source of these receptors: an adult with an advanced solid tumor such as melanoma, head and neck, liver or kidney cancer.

The CDR3 spells CASNVGQGQDTQYF. The CDR3, as DNA: TGTGCCAGCAATGTGGGACAGGGGCAAGATACGCAGTATTTT. The rearrangement links TRBV6-1 to TRBJ2-3, with 10 bases that match TRBD1. The CDR3 loop spans 14 amino acids. With 7 bases clipped from V and 5 bases from J, the junction kept 6 bases outside the gene matches. Germline lookup yields CDR1 MNHNS and CDR2 SASEGT.

CDR3 DNA: TGTGCCTGGTCCCACGAAGCGGGGGACTACGAGCAGTACTTC. As protein: CAWSHEAGDYEQYF. V gene TRBV30 combines with J gene TRBJ2-7, with 8 bases aligning to TRBD2. The germline CDR1 and CDR2 sequences are GTSNPN and SVGIG (reference sequence). The length of the CDR3 is 14 residues. The junction had 9 bases not matched to a gene; V was cut back by 5 bases and J by 3 bases.

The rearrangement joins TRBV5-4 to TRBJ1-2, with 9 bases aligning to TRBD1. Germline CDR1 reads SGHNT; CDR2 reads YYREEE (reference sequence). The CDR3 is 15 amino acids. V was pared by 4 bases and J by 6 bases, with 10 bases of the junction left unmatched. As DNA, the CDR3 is TGTGCCAGCAGCCAAGTACCCGGGGACAGGGATGGCTACACCTTC. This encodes CASSQVPGDRDGYTF. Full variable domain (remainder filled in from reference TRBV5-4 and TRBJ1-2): ETGVTQSPTHLIKTRGQQVTLRCSSQSGHNTVSWYQQALGQGPQFIFQYYREEENGRGNFPPRFSGLQFPNYSSELNVNALELDDSALYLCASSQVPGDRDGYTFGSGTRLTVV.

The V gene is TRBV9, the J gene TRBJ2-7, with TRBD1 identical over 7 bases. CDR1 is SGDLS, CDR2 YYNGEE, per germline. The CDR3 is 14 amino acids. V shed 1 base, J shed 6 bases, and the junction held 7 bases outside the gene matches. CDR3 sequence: CASSVSTGSREQYF. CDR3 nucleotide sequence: TGTGCCAGCAGCGTATCGACAGGGTCGCGCGAGCAGTACTTC.

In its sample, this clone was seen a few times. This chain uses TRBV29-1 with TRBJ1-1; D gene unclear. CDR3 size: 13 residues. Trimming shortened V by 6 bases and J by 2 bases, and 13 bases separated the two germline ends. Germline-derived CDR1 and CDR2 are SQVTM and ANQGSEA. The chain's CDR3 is CSVVFWGNTEAFF. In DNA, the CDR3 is TGCAGCGTCGTCTTCTGGGGAAACACTGAAGCTTTCTTT.

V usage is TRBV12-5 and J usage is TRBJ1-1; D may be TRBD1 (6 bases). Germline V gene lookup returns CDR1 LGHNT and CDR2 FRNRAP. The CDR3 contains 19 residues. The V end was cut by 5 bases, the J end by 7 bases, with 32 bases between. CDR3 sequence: CASGLARGGAETRGSEAFF. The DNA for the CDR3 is TGTGCTAGTGGTCTAGCCCGGGGTGGAGCCGAGACAAGGGGGAGTGAAGCTTTCTTT. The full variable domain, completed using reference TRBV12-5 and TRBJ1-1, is DARVTQTPRHKVTEMGQEVTMRCQPILGHNTVFWYRQTMMQGLELLAYFRNRAPLDDSGMPKDRFSAEMPDATLATLKIQPSEPRDSAVYFCASGLARGGAETRGSEAFFGQGTRLTVV.

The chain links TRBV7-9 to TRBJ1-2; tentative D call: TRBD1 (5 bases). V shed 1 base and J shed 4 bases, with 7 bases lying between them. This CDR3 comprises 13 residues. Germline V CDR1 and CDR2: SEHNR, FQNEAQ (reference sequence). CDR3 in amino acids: CASSLGGFYGYTF. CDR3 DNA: TGTGCCAGCAGCTTAGGGGGGTTCTATGGCTACACCTTC.

CDR3 sequence reads: CASSPGTEGEKLFF. The CDR3 nucleotides are TGTGCCAGCAGCCCCGGGACCGAGGGTGAAAAACTGTTTTTT. This chain connects TRBV7-9 to TRBJ1-4, with D tentatively TRBD1 (5 bases). Germline-derived CDR1 and CDR2 are SEHNR and FQNEAQ (reference sequence). The V end was cut by 5 bases, the J end by 7 bases, with 14 bases between. The CDR3 runs to 14 residues.

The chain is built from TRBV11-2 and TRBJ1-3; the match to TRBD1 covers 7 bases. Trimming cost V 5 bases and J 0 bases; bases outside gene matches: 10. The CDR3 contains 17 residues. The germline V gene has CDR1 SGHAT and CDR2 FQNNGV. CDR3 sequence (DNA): TGTGCCAGCAGCCCATTCGGGACAGCCCTCTCTGGAAACACCATATATTTT. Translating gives CASSPFGTALSGNTIYF.

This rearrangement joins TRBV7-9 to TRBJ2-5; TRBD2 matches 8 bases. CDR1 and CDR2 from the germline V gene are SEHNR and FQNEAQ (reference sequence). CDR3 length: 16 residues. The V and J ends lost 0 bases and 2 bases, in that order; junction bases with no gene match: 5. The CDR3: CASSLAPIAGQETQYF. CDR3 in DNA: TGTGCCAGCAGCTTAGCGCCGATAGCGGGGCAAGAGACCCAGTACTTC. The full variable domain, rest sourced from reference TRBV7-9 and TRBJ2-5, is DTGVSQNPRHKITKRGQNVTFRCDPISEHNRLYWYRQTLGQGPEFLTYFQNEAQLEKSRLLSDRFSAERPKGSFSTLEIQRTEQGDSAMYLCASSLAPIAGQETQYFGPGTRLLVL.

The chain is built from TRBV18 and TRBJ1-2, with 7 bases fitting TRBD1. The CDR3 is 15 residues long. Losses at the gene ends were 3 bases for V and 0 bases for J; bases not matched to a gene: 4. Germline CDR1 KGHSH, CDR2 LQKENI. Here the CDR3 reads CASSPGGTANYGYTF. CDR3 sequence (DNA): TGTGCCAGCTCACCGGGGGGGACAGCTAACTATGGCTACACCTTC.

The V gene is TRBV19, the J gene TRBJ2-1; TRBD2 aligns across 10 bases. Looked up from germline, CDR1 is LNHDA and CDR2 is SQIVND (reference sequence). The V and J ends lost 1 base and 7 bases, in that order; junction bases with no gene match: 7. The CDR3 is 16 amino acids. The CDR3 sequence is CASSIVRSGRVNEQFF. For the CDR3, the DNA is TGTGCCAGTAGTATAGTACGGAGCGGGAGGGTAAATGAGCAGTTCTTC.

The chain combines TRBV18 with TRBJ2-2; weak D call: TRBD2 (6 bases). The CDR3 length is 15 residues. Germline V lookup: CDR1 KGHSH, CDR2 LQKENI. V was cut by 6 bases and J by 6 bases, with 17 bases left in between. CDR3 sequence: CASSPWRVEAGELFF. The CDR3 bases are TGTGCCAGCTCGCCCTGGAGGGTAGAGGCCGGGGAGCTGTTTTTT.

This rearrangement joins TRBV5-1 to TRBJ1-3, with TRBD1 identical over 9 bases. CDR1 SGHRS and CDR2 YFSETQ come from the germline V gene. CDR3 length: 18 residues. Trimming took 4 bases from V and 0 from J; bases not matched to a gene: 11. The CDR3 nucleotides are TGCGCCAGCAGCCTGAACCCGGGACAGGGAAGCTCTGGAAACACCATATATTTT. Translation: CASSLNPGQGSSGNTIYF. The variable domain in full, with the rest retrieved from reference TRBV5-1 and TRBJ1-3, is KAGVTQTPRYLIKTRGQQVTLSCSPISGHRSVSWYQQTPGQGLQFLFEYFSETQRNKGNFPGRFSGRQFSNSRSEMNVSTLELGDSALYLCASSLNPGQGSSGNTIYFGEGSWLTVV.

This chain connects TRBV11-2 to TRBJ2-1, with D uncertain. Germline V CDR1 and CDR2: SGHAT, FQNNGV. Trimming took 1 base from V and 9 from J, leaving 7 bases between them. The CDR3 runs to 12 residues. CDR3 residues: CASSLALTEQFF. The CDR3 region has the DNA TGTGCCAGCAGCTTAGCACTGACTGAGCAGTTCTTC.

The CDR3 region has the DNA TGCAGTGCCCAAGACAATGAGCAGTTCTTC. It is translated as CSAQDNEQFF. The chain links TRBV20-1 to TRBJ2-1; D remains ambiguous. The V gene's germline CDR1 is DFQATT and CDR2 SNEGSKA (reference sequence). V lost 6 bases, J lost 5 bases, and 5 bases lay in between. The CDR3 sequence is 10 residues long.

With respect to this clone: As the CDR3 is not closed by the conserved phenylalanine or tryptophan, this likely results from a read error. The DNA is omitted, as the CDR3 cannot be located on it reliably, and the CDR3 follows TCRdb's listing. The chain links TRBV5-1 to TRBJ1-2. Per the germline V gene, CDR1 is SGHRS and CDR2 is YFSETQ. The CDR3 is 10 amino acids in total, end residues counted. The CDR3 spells CASSLCPRRL.

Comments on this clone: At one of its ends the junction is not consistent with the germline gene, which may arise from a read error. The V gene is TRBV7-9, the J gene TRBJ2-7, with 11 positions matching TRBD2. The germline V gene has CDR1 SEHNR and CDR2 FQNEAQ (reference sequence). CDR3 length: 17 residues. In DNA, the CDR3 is TGTGCCAGCAGCCCACATGCTAGCGGGAGGTTCTCCCACGAGCAGTACTTC. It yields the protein CASSPHASGRFSHEQYF.

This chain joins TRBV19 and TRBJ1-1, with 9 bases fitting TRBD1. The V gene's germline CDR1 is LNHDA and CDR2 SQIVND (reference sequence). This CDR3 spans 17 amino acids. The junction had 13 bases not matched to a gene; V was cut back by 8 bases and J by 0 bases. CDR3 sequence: CASDAVGTGFLNTEAFF. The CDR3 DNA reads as TGTGCCAGTGACGCGGTGGGGACAGGGTTTTTGAACACTGAAGCTTTCTTT.

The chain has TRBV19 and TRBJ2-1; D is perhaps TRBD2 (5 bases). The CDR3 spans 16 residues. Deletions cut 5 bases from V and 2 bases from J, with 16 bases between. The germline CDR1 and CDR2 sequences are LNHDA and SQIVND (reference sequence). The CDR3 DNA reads TGTGCCAGTAGTCCACGGGGAGCCGGAACCTACAATGAGCAGTTCTTC. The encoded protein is CASSPRGAGTYNEQFF. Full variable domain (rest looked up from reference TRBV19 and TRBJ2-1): DGGITQSPKYLFRKEGQNVTLSCEQNLNHDAMYWYRQDPGQGLRLIYYSQIVNDFQKGDIAEGYSVSREKKESFPLTVTSAQKNPTAFYLCASSPRGAGTYNEQFFGPGTRLTVL.

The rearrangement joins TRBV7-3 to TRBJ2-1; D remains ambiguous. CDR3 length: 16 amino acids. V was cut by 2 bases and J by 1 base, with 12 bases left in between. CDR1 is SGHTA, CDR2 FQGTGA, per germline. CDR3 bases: TGTGCCAGCAGCTTACGGCTACCGAAATCCTACAATGAGCAGTTCTTC. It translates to CASSLRLPKSYNEQFF. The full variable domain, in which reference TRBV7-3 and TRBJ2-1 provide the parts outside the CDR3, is GAGVSQTPSNKVTEKGKYVELRCDPISGHTALYWYRQSLGQGPEFLIYFQGTGAADDSGLPNDRFFAVRPEGSVSTLKIQRTERGDSAVYLCASSLRLPKSYNEQFFGPGTRLTVL.

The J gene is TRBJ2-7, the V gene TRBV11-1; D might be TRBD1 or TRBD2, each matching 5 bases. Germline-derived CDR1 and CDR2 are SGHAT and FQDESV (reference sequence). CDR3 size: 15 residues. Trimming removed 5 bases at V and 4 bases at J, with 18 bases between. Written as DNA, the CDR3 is TGTGCCAGCAGCGTTAGCTCCGGGGCCGTTTACGAGCAGTACTTC. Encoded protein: CASSVSSGAVYEQYF. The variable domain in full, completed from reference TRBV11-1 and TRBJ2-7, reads EAEVAQSPRYKITEKSQAVAFWCDPISGHATLYWYRQILGQGPELLVQFQDESVVDDSQLPKDRFSAERLKGVDSTLKIQPAELGDSAMYLCASSVSSGAVYEQYFGPGTRLTVT.

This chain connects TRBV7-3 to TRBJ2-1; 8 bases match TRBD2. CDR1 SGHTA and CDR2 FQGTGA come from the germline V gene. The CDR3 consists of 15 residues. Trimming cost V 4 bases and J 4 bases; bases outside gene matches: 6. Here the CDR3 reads CASSSGSGGYNEQFF. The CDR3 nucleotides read TGTGCCAGCAGCTCTGGGAGCGGGGGTTACAATGAGCAGTTCTTC.